This entry lists 29 T cell receptor beta chains sequenced from one sample in a study of blood T cell repertoires in COVID-19. Clones were sequenced by immunoSEQ multiplex PCR, and TCRdb holds only the in-frame ones, with some missing. Of 300,000 to 400,000 clones listed, 80% to 90% are singletons. The sequencing input was PBMCs or T cells enriched from blood (not recorded which). These receptors all stem from a middle-aged woman with acute COVID-19.

This clone was seen a handful of times. This chain uses TRBV9 with TRBJ2-7, with 9 bases fitting TRBD1. CDR1 is SGDLS and CDR2 is YYNGEE in the germline V gene. This CDR3 has 14 residues. V lost 4 bases and J lost 4; bases outside the gene matches: 6. DNA of the CDR3: TGTGCCAGCAGCACGGGACAGGGTATTTACGAGCAGTACTTC. Encoded protein: CASSTGQGIYEQYF.

This chain connects TRBV5-4 to TRBJ2-1; 11 bases line up with TRBD2. From germline, CDR1 is SGHNT and CDR2 YYREEE (reference sequence). This CDR3 is 16 amino acids long. V gave up 4 bases and J gave up 6 bases; unmatched junction bases: 9. CDR3 in DNA: TGTGCCAGCAGCGTAAAACAGGGACTAGCGGCCAATGAGCAGTTCTTC. Protein product: CASSVKQGLAANEQFF.

The V call is TRBV11-2, the J call TRBJ1-1, with D possibly matching TRBD1 (5 bases). Trimming removed 0 bases from V and 1 base from J, with 12 bases in between. CDR1 SGHAT and CDR2 FQNNGV come from the germline V gene. The CDR3 contains 16 residues. Written as DNA, the CDR3 is TGTGCCAGCAGCTTAGACTCCCATCAGGGGAACACTGAAGCTTTCTTT. Protein sequence: CASSLDSHQGNTEAFF.

The chain links TRBV7-3 to TRBJ2-1; D unclear. CDR1 SGHTA and CDR2 FQGTGA come from the germline V gene. The CDR3 extends over 15 amino acids. V was trimmed by 2 bases and J by 2 bases, leaving 10 bases between them. This CDR3 reads CASSLGTVTYNEQFF. CDR3 nucleotide sequence: TGTGCCAGCAGCTTAGGTACGGTGACCTACAATGAGCAGTTCTTC.

The gene calls are TRBV7-2 and TRBJ1-2; D not resolved. V was cut by 2 bases and J by 7 bases, with 11 bases left in between. The CDR3 sequence is 13 residues long. Germline CDR1 reads SGHTA; CDR2 reads FQGNSA. The CDR3 reads CASSLNLGGGYTF. CDR3 DNA: TGTGCCAGCAGCTTAAATCTAGGCGGTGGCTACACCTTC. The full variable domain, in which reference TRBV7-2 and TRBJ1-2 provide the parts outside the CDR3, is GAGVSQSPSNKVTEKGKDVELRCDPISGHTALYWYRQSLGQGLEFLIYFQGNSAPDKSGLPSDRFSAERTGGSVSTLTIQRTQQEDSAVYLCASSLNLGGGYTFGSGTRLTVV.

This clone has just one count. The rearrangement uses TRBV19 and TRBJ2-3; TRBD2 is a possible D gene (6 bases). The CDR3 covers 16 residues. The germline V gene has CDR1 LNHDA and CDR2 SQIVND (reference sequence). Trimming stripped 5 bases from V and 0 bases from J, with 15 bases between. In DNA form, the CDR3 reads TGTGCCAGTAGTCCCTCTTTCAGCGGGAGCACAGATACGCAGTATTTT. Translation gives CASSPSFSGSTDTQYF.

CDR3 sequence (DNA): TGTGCCAGCAGCTTAGACCTGAGCTCTGGAAACACCATATATTTT. Encoded protein: CASSLDLSSGNTIYF. The chain combines TRBV7-2 with TRBJ1-3; D not resolved. V was shortened by 1 base and J by 0 bases, with 7 bases between the two germline ends. Germline V gives CDR1 SGHTA, CDR2 FQGNSA. The CDR3 runs 15 residues.

The chain is built from TRBV2 and TRBJ2-3, with D possibly TRBD1 on 8 matching bases. Trimming took off 4 bases at V and 2 bases at J, with 13 bases between the two ends. The CDR3 has 15 residues. Germline V CDR1 and CDR2: SNHLY, FYNNEI. CDR3 coding DNA: TGTGCCAGCAGTGTACAGGGGGGGTACACAGATACGCAGTATTTT. It translates to CASSVQGGYTDTQYF.

This rearrangement joins TRBV19 to TRBJ2-3; D ambiguous. The V gene lost 5 bases and the J gene lost 1 base, with 7 bases spanning the gap. The CDR3 is 13 amino acids. Germline lookup yields CDR1 LNHDA and CDR2 SQIVND (reference sequence). The CDR3 region has the DNA TGTGCCAGTAGTGGGCAGGGCACAGATACGCAGTATTTT. Translating it yields CASSGQGTDTQYF.

The V gene is TRBV21-1, the J gene TRBJ2-5; TRBD1 was called by the table and not checked on the DNA. TRBV21-1 has pseudogene status. CDR3 length: 16 amino acids. DNA for the CDR3: TGTGCCAGCAGCAAAGCAGGGGGCAGTGGAAGGGAGACCCAGTACTTC. This translates into CASSKAGGSGRETQYF.

CDR3 sequence: CSVVSSEQSQHF. The CDR3 DNA reads as TGCAGCGTGGTCTCCAGTGAACAGTCCCAGCATTTT. The J gene is TRBJ1-5, the V gene TRBV29-1, with D unclear. The ends were cut back, 6 bases at V and 11 bases at J, with 17 bases in the middle. CDR1 is SQVTM and CDR2 is ANQGSEA in the germline V gene. This CDR3 has 12 residues. The full variable domain, completed using reference TRBV29-1 and TRBJ1-5, is SAVISQKPSRDICQRGTSLTIQCQVDSQVTMMFWYRQQPGQSLTLIATANQGSEATYESGFVIDKFPISRPNLTFSTLTVSNMSPEDSSIYLCSVVSSEQSQHFGDGTRLSIL.

This clone came up once. This chain uses TRBV19 with TRBJ1-1, with D maybe TRBD1 (5 bases). The length of the CDR3 is 13 residues. Per the germline V gene, CDR1 is LNHDA and CDR2 is SQIVND (reference sequence). V lost 5 bases, J lost 3 bases, and 10 bases lay in between. The CDR3, as DNA: TGTGCCAGTAGTCCGACAGCATACACTGAAGCTTTCTTT. Translated, it gives CASSPTAYTEAFF.

This sequence joins TRBV27 and TRBJ1-5; 10 bases are shared with TRBD1. The CDR3 is made up of 16 amino acids. V dropped 2 bases and J dropped 6; count of bases not matched to a gene: 7. Germline V gene sequence: CDR1 MNHEY, CDR2 SMNVEV (reference sequence). The DNA of the CDR3 is TGTGCCAGCAGTTTAACGGGACAGGGGTGGTCTCAGCCCCAGCATTTT. Its protein product is CASSLTGQGWSQPQHF.

V is TRBV18 and J is TRBJ1-2, with D unresolved. This CDR3 has 13 amino acids. Germline V gene data show CDR1 as KGHSH and CDR2 as LQKENI. V was cut by 1 base and J by 6 bases, with 9 bases left in between. The CDR3 DNA sequence: TGTGCCAGCTCACCACGGAGAGATGATGGCTACACCTTC. This sequence encodes CASSPRRDDGYTF.

V is TRBV5-6 and J is TRBJ2-2; unclear D gene. This CDR3 contains 11 residues. V lost 6 bases to trimming and J lost 6 bases, with 6 bases between them. CDR1 is SGHDT, CDR2 YYEEEE, per germline. CDR3 loop: CASTRAGELFF. The CDR3, as DNA: TGTGCCAGCACCCGTGCCGGGGAGCTGTTTTTT.

The rearrangement joins TRBV15 to TRBJ1-2; 10 positions match TRBD1. This CDR3 has 15 amino acids. The V gene's germline CDR1 is LNHNV and CDR2 YYDKDF (reference sequence). The ends lost 0 bases at V and 6 bases at J; junction bases unmatched: 4. The CDR3 loop reads CATSRDQGTGDGYTF. The CDR3 region has the DNA TGTGCCACCAGCAGAGATCAAGGGACAGGGGATGGCTACACCTTC.

This clone was seen only once. The V gene is TRBV9, the J gene TRBJ2-3; 8 nucleotides align to TRBD2. The V and J ends lost 3 bases and 2 bases, in that order; junction bases with no gene match: 8. CDR1 is SGDLS, CDR2 YYNGEE, per germline. The CDR3 contains 16 residues. The CDR3 region has the DNA TGTGCCAGCAGCGGCCGGGGGGGACAAATCACAGATACGCAGTATTTT. Encoded protein: CASSGRGGQITDTQYF.

This chain uses TRBV28 with TRBJ2-1; 7 nucleotides line up with TRBD2. This CDR3 is built from 14 residues. From germline, CDR1 is MDHEN and CDR2 SYDVKM. V dropped 2 bases and J dropped 8; count of bases not matched to a gene: 6. For the CDR3, the DNA is TGTGCCAGCAGTTTAGCGGGAGAGGTGGATGAGCAGTTCTTC. Translation gives CASSLAGEVDEQFF.

The chain combines TRBV3-1 (or the pseudogene TRBV3-2) with TRBJ2-7; 7 nucleotides line up with TRBD1. The trim removed 1 base at V and 2 bases at J, leaving 2 bases unmatched. CDR1 LGHDT and CDR2 YNNKEL come from the germline V gene (reference sequence). CDR3 size: 14 residues. The CDR3 DNA reads TGTGCCAGCAGCCAAGCACAGGGGCCCTACGAGCAGTACTTC. It is translated as CASSQAQGPYEQYF.

The rearrangement uses TRBV19 and TRBJ1-3, with TRBD1 matching over 9 bases. The CDR3 is 14 residues long. Germline CDR1 reads LNHDA; CDR2 reads SQIVND (reference sequence). Unmatched junction bases numbered 2, after V lost 6 bases and J lost 2 bases. This CDR3 is CASRRTGAGNTIYF. CDR3 in DNA: TGTGCCAGTAGGAGGACAGGGGCTGGAAACACCATATATTTT.

The CDR3 sequence: CARELPSDNEQFF. The CDR3 DNA reads TGTGCCAGAGAGCTCCCTAGCGACAATGAGCAGTTCTTC. The chain has TRBV2 and TRBJ2-1; tentatively, D is TRBD2 (6 bases). This CDR3 has 13 amino acids. Trimming took off 9 bases at V and 5 bases at J, with 14 bases between the two ends. The germline CDR1 and CDR2 sequences are SNHLY and FYNNEI.

The V and J genes are TRBV11-2 and TRBJ2-2; 12 nucleotides match TRBD1. Trimming took 5 bases from V and 2 from J; bases not matched to a gene: 12. Germline V CDR1 and CDR2: SGHAT, FQNNGV. The CDR3 is 19 amino acids. DNA of the CDR3: TGTGCCAGCAGCCTCCGCCGAACCGGGACAGGGGGCAACACCGGGGAGCTGTTTTTT. As protein: CASSLRRTGTGGNTGELFF.

The gene calls are TRBV7-2 and TRBJ1-1, with TRBD1 as a possible D gene (5 bases). V was trimmed by 5 bases and J by 6 bases, leaving 19 bases between them. Germline CDR1 SGHTA, CDR2 FQGNSA. The CDR3 is 15 residues long. The CDR3 DNA reads TGTGCCAGCAGCCCGGCCCGGCGGGGGAGCGCTGAAGCTTTCTTT. This gives the protein CASSPARRGSAEAFF.

This clone was counted a single time. The CDR3 region has the DNA TGTGCCAGCAGTACCCTAACAGGGGGGGAAGGCTACACCTTC. The encoded protein is CASSTLTGGEGYTF. J is TRBJ1-2 and V is TRBV6-5; TRBD1 agrees at 8 bases. Germline V gene sequence: CDR1 MNHEY, CDR2 SVGAGI. This CDR3 comprises 14 residues. The J segment lost 8 bases and the V segment lost 5 bases, leaving 10 bases of the junction unmatched.

The V gene is TRBV4-3, the J gene TRBJ2-7, with 10 bases fitting TRBD2. The length of the CDR3 is 15 residues. Germline lookup yields CDR1 LGHNA and CDR2 YSLEER. After removal of 3 bases from V and 4 bases from J, the junction contained 6 bases not matched to a gene. This CDR3 is CASSHSAGGPYEQYF. CDR3 nucleotide sequence: TGCGCCAGCAGCCACTCAGCGGGGGGGCCGTACGAGCAGTACTTC.

The rearrangement joins TRBV5-4 to TRBJ2-3; a weak D match, TRBD2 (6 bases). V was cut by 4 bases and J by 2 bases, with 11 bases left in between. CDR3 length: 14 amino acids. Germline CDR1 SGHNT, CDR2 YYREEE (reference sequence). This chain's CDR3 is CASSVGTSTDTQYF. In DNA, the CDR3 is TGTGCCAGCAGCGTGGGGACTTCCACAGATACGCAGTATTTT.

The rearrangement links TRBV28 to TRBJ1-2; 7 bases align to TRBD1. The CDR3 sequence is 15 residues long. Germline lookup yields CDR1 MDHEN and CDR2 SYDVKM. V lost 6 bases, J lost 4 bases, and 11 bases stayed unmatched. CDR3 nucleotide sequence: TGTGCCAGCAGAGCCCCCGGGACAGCCACCTATGGCTACACCTTC. Protein sequence: CASRAPGTATYGYTF.

The rearrangement joins TRBV7-2 to TRBJ1-3; 8 bases align to TRBD1. V lost 3 bases, J lost 7 bases, and 8 bases stayed unmatched. Germline CDR1 reads SGHTA; CDR2 reads FQGNSA. This CDR3 contains 15 residues. CDR3 in DNA: TGTGCCAGCAGCTTCAATCAGGGGGCTTGGAACACCATATATTTT. This translates into CASSFNQGAWNTIYF.

This chain joins TRBV23-1 and TRBJ2-2, with D possibly matching TRBD1 (6 bases). TRBV23-1 is treated as an ORF (open reading frame) with a function not yet certain. The V gene lost 6 bases and the J gene lost 0 bases, with 14 bases spanning the gap. CDR3 length: 16 amino acids. The CDR3 is CASSHAGTPNTGELFF. As DNA, the CDR3 is TGCGCCAGCAGCCATGCCGGGACACCGAACACCGGGGAGCTGTTTTTT.